This T cell receptor beta chain came from a study of blood T cell repertoires in COVID-19. As for the study in general: Researchers got acute and convalescent COVID-19 samples from the United States, Italy and Spain. T cells, B-cell-depleted T cells, or PBMCs provided the cDNA or gDNA that served as material.

Germline V CDR1 and CDR2: MNHNS, SASEGT. The CDR3 totals 16 residues. With 3 bases removed from V and 3 bases from J, the gap between germline ends came to 16 bases. Original data processing: Using reference gene primer amplification, nucleated cell counts were estimated. Repertoires were generated with immunoSEQ multiplex PCR, while TCRdb's copy carries only in-frame clones and drops some. The V and J calls and clone size are taken from that table; D and trimming were inferred from the DNA. Among about 300,000 clones, roughly 92% were seen once, and the ten largest hold 2% to 2.5%. Followed over time, Seattle patients had been enrolled while infection was active.

The TCR sequence derives from a woman aged 30 to 39 with COVID-19, enrolled during active disease. J is TRBJ2-3 and V is TRBV6-1, with D possibly TRBD1 on 5 matching bases. The sequenced sample consisted of peripheral blood. CDR3: CASSEIGGARTDTQYF. The CDR3 DNA sequence: TGTGCCAGCAGTGAGATAGGTGGGGCCCGGACAGATACGCAGTATTTT.